Below are 7 T cell receptor beta chains sequenced from a single sample in a study of T cell responses to AZD1222 COVID-19 vaccine (dated by TCRdb to 2020 to 2022). The time point label, as the study defines it: baseline before first vaccination. The treatment or condition label, as the study defines it: meningococcal conjugate vaccine given as trial control. The library was built by means of the immunoSEQ multiplex PCR assay. Not all clones reach the TCRdb copy of this immuneACCESS table, which keeps in-frame sequences only. Checked studies attribute under half of the gap to unresolved V genes and leave the rest unexplained. Within this sample are around 100,000 clones, with 87% of them counted one time only. 4% to 4.5% of the sample lies in the top ten. Sequencing used peripheral blood, obtained on day 0 of MenACWY control vaccination. These receptors all stem from an adult in good health.

This chain joins TRBV29-1 and TRBJ1-3; D not certain. The CDR3 extends over 11 amino acids. Germline CDR1 reads SQVTM; CDR2 reads ANQGSEA. V was cut by 4 bases and J by 7 bases, with 8 bases left in between. Written as DNA, the CDR3 is TGCAGCGTTGGGGCGCGGAACACCATATATTTT. Amino acids: CSVGARNTIYF.

This clone appeared a single time. V gene TRBV7-8 combines with J gene TRBJ2-3; TRBD2 matches at 7 bases. Germline V gene sequence: CDR1 SGHVS, CDR2 FQNEAQ. CDR3 length: 15 residues. The V and J ends lost 2 bases and 2 bases, in that order; junction bases with no gene match: 4. The CDR3 DNA reads TGTGCCAGCAGCTTACCTAGCGGCAACACAGATACGCAGTATTTT. This encodes CASSLPSGNTDTQYF. Full variable domain (missing parts from reference TRBV7-8 and TRBJ2-3): GAGVSQSPRYKVAKRGQDVALRCDPISGHVSLFWYQQALGQGPEFLTYFQNEAQLDKSGLPSDRFFAERPEGSVSTLKIQRTQQEDSAVYLCASSLPSGNTDTQYFGPGTRLTVL.

The chain combines TRBV2 with TRBJ2-3, with D tentatively TRBD2 (5 bases). The length of the CDR3 is 15 residues. Trimming removed 6 bases at V and 6 bases at J, with 19 bases between. Germline values: CDR1 SNHLY, CDR2 FYNNEI. Written as DNA, the CDR3 is TGTGCCAGCAGCGCCCGGACTGCCGGGGAGGATACGCAGTATTTT. Translating gives CASSARTAGEDTQYF.

J is TRBJ1-1 and V is TRBV6-5, with a weak D call TRBD1 (6 bases). The CDR3 has 15 residues. V was clipped by 6 bases and J by 1 base, with 15 bases between them. The germline gives CDR1 MNHEY, CDR2 SVGAGI. Here the CDR3 DNA reads TGTGCCAGCAGCTCAACCTGGACAGAGAACACTGAAGCTTTCTTT. Its translation is CASSSTWTENTEAFF.

The rearrangement uses TRBV6-5 and TRBJ1-2; D is undetermined. V gave up 4 bases and J gave up 4 bases, with 13 bases separating them. This CDR3 is 14 amino acids long. The germline CDR1 and CDR2 sequences are MNHEY and SVGAGI. CDR3 DNA: TGTGCCAGCAGTTCTAATGGACGGCTCTATGGCTACACCTTC. This gives the protein CASSSNGRLYGYTF.

The V gene is TRBV7-9, the J gene TRBJ1-1, with D hard to call. This CDR3 comprises 13 residues. Looked up from germline, CDR1 is SEHNR and CDR2 is FQNEAQ (reference sequence). V lost 5 bases and J 1 base, leaving 8 bases between the germline ends. The CDR3 DNA reads as TGTGCCAGCAGCACATTCGAGAACACTGAAGCTTTCTTT. Translation gives CASSTFENTEAFF.

The CDR3 is CASRRDGGNEKLFF. CDR3 nucleotides: TGTGCCAGCAGGCGGGACGGAGGGAATGAAAAACTGTTTTTT. The chain couples TRBV7-9 to TRBJ1-4; D is perhaps TRBD1 (5 bases). The V gene lost 6 bases and the J gene lost 5 bases, with 13 bases spanning the gap. The CDR3 runs to 14 residues. From germline, CDR1 is SEHNR and CDR2 FQNEAQ (reference sequence). Complete variable domain (other parts from reference TRBV7-9 and TRBJ1-4): DTGVSQNPRHKITKRGQNVTFRCDPISEHNRLYWYRQTLGQGPEFLTYFQNEAQLEKSRLLSDRFSAERPKGSFSTLEIQRTEQGDSAMYLCASRRDGGNEKLFFGSGTQLSVL.